This T cell receptor (beta chain) was captured in a study of blood T cell repertoires in COVID-19. Looking at the study overall: Sites in the United States, Italy and Spain provided acute and convalescent COVID-19 samples. PBMCs, B-cell-depleted T cells, or T cells were the source of the cDNA or gDNA that made up the material.

This CDR3 contains 15 residues. Trimming stripped 5 bases from V and 4 bases from J, with 18 bases between. Germline CDR1 is SGHRS and CDR2 is YFSETQ. As processed by the authors: Cell counts per sample came from amplifying reference gene primers. The table came from immunoSEQ multiplex PCR; TCRdb's copy has only in-frame clones and leaves some out. The V and J calls and the clone size are those of that table, but D and trimming were determined from the DNA. Among 75,000 to 80,000 clones, 86% were seen once, and the ten largest hold 15% to 20%. This chain uses TRBV5-1 with TRBJ1-2, with D possibly being TRBD1 (6 bases). Sequenced sample: peripheral blood. The sequence derives from a human donor in a cohort sampled during active COVID-19. The CDR3 reads CASRTGGPGPYGYTF. The CDR3 DNA reads as TGCGCCAGCAGAACGGGGGGCCCCGGCCCCTATGGCTACACCTTC.